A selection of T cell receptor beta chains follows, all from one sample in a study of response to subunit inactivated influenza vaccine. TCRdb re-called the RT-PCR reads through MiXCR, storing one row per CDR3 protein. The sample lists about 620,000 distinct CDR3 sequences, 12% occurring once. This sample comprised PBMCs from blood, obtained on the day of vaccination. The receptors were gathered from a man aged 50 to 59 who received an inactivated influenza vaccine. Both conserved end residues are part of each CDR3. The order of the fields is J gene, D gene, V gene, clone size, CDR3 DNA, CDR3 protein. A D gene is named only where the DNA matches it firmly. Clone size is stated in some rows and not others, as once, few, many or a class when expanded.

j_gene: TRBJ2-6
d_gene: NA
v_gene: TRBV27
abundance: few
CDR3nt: TGTGCCAGCAGTCAGCTCTCTGGGGCCAACGTCCTGACTTTC
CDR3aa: CASSQLSGANVLTF

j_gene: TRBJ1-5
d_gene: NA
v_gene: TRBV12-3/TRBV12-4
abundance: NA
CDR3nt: TGTGCCAGCAGCCTCGAGTTGGGGGGGAATCGGGGTCAGCCCCAGCATTTT
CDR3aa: CASSLELGGNRGQPQHF

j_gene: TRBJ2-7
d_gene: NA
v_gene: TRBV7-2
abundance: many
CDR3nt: TGTGCCAGCAGCTCCTCAGGGTTCTACGAGCAGTACTTC
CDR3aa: CASSSSGFYEQYF

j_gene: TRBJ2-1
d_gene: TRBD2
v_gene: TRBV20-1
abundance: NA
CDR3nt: TGCAGTGCTAGAGTAGCTAGCGGGGGCGAGGGGGGCAATGAGCAGTTCTTC
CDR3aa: CSARVASGGEGGNEQFF

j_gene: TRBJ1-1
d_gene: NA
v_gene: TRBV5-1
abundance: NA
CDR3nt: TGCGCCAGCAGGGTGGCATCCGCGGTGAACACTGAAGCTTTCTTT
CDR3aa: CASRVASAVNTEAFF

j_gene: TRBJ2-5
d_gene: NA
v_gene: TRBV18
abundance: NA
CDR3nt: TGTGCCAGCTCACCGTCCAGGATGGAAGAGACCCAGTACTTC
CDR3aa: CASSPSRMEETQYF

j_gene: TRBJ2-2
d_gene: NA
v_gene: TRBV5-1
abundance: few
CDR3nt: TGCGCCAGCAGCCGTTCGAGCGGACCGAACACCGGGGAGCTGTTTTTT
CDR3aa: CASSRSSGPNTGELFF

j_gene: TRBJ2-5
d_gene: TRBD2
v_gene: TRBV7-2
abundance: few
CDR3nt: TGTGCCAGCAGCTTACGTAGCGGGAGAGAGACCCAGTACTTC
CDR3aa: CASSLRSGRETQYF

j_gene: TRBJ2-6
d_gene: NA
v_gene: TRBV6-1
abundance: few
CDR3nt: TGTGCCAGCAGTGAGGGCAGCTGGGCCAACGTCCTGACTTTC
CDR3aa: CASSEGSWANVLTF

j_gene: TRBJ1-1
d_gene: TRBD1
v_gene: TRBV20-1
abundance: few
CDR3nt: TGCAGTGCTAGAGTTAACAGGGGAGGTGAAGCTTTCTTT
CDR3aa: CSARVNRGGEAFF

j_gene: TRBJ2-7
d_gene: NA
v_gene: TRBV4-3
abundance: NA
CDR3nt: TGCGCCAGCAGCCAGGGGCTCGGGAGAACCTACGAGCAGTACTTC
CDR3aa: CASSQGLGRTYEQYF

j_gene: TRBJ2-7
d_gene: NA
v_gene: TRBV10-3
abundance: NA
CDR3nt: TGTGCCATCAGCACGGGACTCACCTACGAGCAGTACTTC
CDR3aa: CAISTGLTYEQYF

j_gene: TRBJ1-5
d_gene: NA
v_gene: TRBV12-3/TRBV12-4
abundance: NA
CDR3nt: TGTGCCAGCACCCTCGGGAGCCCTGACAATCAGCCCCAGCATTTT
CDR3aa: CASTLGSPDNQPQHF

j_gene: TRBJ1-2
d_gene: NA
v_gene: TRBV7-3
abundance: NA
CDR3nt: TGTGCCAGCAGCTTAACCCTGATCGGCAGCATCTCTAACTATGGCTACACCTTC
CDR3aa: CASSLTLIGSISNYGYTF

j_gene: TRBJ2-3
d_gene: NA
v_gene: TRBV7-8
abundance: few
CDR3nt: TGTGCCAGCAGCCCCTGGGGGGAGGGCACAGATACGCAGTATTTT
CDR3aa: CASSPWGEGTDTQYF

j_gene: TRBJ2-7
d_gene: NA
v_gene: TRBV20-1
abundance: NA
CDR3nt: TGCAGTGCTACCCGGGACGGCCCCTACGAGCAGTACTTC
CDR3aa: CSATRDGPYEQYF

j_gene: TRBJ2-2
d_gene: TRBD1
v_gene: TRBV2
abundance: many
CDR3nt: TGTGCCAGTCGACAGGGCGTGGGGGAGCTGTTTTTT
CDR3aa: CASRQGVGELFF

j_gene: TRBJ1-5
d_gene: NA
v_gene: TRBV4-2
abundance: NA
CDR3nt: TGTGCCAGCAGCCTTAGCCCTACGGGTCAGCCCCAGCATTTT
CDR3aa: CASSLSPTGQPQHF

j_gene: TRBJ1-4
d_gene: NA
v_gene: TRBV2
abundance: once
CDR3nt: TGTTCCAGCACCAAACAGGGAGTAGGTGAAAAACTGTTTTTT
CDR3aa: CSSTKQGVGEKLFF

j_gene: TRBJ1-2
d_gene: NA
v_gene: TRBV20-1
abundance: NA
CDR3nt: TGCAGTGCTAGAGAACATGGAGGGGGTTGGGGAAACACCTTC
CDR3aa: CSAREHGGGWGNTF

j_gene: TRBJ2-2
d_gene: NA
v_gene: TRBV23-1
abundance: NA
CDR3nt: TGCGCCAGCAGCCAAAAAACCGGGGAGCTGTTTTTT
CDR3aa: CASSQKTGELFF

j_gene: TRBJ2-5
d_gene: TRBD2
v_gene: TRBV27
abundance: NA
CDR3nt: TGTGCCAGCAGTCAAGGGTCTAGCGGCCTCCTGACCCAGTACTTC
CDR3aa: CASSQGSSGLLTQYF

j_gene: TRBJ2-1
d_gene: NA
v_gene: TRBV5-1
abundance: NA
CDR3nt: TGCGCCAGCAGCTTGGGTCTGAGGGCAGTCTTC
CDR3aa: CASSLGLRAVF

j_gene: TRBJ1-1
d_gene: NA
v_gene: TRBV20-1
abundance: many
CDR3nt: TGCAGTGCTAGTTTTATACTGAACACTGAAGCTTTCTTT
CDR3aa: CSASFILNTEAFF

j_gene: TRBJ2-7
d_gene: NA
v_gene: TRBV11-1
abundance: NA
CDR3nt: TGTGCCAGCAGCTTCTGGACCGGCGGGTCTGAGGGGTCCTACGAGCAGTACTTC
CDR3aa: CASSFWTGGSEGSYEQYF

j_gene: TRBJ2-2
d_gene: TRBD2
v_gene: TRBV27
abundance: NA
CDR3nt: TGTGCCAGCAGAGGGACTAGCGGGGGGCCCAGGGAGCTGTTTTTT
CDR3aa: CASRGTSGGPRELFF

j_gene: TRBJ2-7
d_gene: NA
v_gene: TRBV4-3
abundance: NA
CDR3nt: TGCGCCAGCAGCCAAGATATGTGGCAGAAAGAGCAGTACTTC
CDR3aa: CASSQDMWQKEQYF

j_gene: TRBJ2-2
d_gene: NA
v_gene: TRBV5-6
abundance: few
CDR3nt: TGTGCCAGCAGCTTTCAAACATCGAACACCGGGGAGCTGTTTTTT
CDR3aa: CASSFQTSNTGELFF

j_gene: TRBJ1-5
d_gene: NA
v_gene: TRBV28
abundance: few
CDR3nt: TGTGCCAGCAGTTTAGGGGCCGGGGACAACAATCAGCCCCAGCATTTT
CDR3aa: CASSLGAGDNNQPQHF

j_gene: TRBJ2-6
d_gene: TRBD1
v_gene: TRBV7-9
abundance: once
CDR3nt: TGTGCCAGCAGCAAGCCGGGACAGGGTTTTGGGGCCAACGTCCTGACTTTC
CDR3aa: CASSKPGQGFGANVLTF

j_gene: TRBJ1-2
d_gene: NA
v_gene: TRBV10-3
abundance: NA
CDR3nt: TGTGCCATCACCTCCCGGGCCGACGAAGGGTATGGCTACACCTTC
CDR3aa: CAITSRADEGYGYTF

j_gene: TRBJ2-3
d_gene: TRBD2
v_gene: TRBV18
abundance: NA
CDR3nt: TGTGCCAGCTCACCACCCGGGACTAGCGGGAGTATAGATACGCAGTATTTT
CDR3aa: CASSPPGTSGSIDTQYF

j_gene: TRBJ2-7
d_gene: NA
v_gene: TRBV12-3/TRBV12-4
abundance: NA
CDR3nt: TGTGCCAGCAGCCGAGCCACAGGGCCCCAGTACTTC
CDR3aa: CASSRATGPQYF

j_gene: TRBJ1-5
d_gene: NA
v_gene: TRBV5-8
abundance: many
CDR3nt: TGTGCCAGCAGTCCCTTTAATCAGCCCCAGCATTTT
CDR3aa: CASSPFNQPQHF

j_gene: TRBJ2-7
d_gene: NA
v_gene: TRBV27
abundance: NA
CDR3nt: TGTGCCAGCAGTTTGAGTGTGAGTAGCGCTCCCGAGCAGTACTTC
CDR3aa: CASSLSVSSAPEQYF

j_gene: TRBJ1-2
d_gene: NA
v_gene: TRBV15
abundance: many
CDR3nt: TGTGCCACCAGCTCCGAGGGGGGAAACTATGGCTACACCTTC
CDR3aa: CATSSEGGNYGYTF

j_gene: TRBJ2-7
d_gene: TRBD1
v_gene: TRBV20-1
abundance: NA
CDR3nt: TGCAGTGCTAGACAGGGGGACGAGCAGTACTTC
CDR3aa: CSARQGDEQYF

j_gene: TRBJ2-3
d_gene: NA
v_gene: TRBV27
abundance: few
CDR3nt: TGTGCCAGCAGTTTTGGGGAGCCAGATACGCAGTATTTT
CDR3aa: CASSFGEPDTQYF

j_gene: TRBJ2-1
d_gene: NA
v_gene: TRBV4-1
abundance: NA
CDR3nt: TGCGCCAGCAGCCAAGACCCCACGAGCTACAATGAGCAGTTCTTC
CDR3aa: CASSQDPTSYNEQFF

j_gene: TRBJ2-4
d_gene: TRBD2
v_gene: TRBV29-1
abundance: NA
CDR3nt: TGCAGCGCCGGGAATAGGACTAGCGGGACAAACATTCAGTACTTC
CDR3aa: CSAGNRTSGTNIQYF

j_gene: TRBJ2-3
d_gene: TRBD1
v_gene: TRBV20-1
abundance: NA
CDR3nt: TGCAGTGCTAGGACAGGGTCTAGCACAGATACGCAGTATTTT
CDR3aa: CSARTGSSTDTQYF

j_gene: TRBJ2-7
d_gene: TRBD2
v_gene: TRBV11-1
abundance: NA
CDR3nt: TGTGCCAGCAGCTTGTTCGGGAGGGAATCCGAGCAGTACTTC
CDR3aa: CASSLFGRESEQYF

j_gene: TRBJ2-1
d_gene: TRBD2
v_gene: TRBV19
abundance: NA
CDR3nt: TGTGCCAGTGACTACGGGGGGGCCGCTGAGCAGTTCTTC
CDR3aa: CASDYGGAAEQFF

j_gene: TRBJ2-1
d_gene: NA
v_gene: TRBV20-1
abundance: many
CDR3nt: TGCAGTGCTAGGGAGCGGAAAAGTTTCAATGAGCAGTTCTTC
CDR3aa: CSARERKSFNEQFF

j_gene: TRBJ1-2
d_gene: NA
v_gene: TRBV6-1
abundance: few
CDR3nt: TGTGCCAGCTTATCATGGACAGTCGGAGGGTTGGGCTACACCTTC
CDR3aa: CASLSWTVGGLGYTF

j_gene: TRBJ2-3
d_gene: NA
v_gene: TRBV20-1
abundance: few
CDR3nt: TGCAGTGCTTTGGCTAGCTGGGGCGCAGATACGCAGTATTTT
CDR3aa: CSALASWGADTQYF

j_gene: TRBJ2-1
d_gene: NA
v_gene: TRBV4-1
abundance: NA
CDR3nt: TGCGCCGCGGCGGGCTACAATGAGCAGTTCTTC
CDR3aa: CAAAGYNEQFF

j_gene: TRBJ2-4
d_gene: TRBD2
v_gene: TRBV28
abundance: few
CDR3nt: TGTGCCAGCAGCACGGGACTAGTAGCGAACATTCAGTACTTC
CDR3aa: CASSTGLVANIQYF

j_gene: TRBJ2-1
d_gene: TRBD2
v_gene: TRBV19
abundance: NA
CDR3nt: TGTGCCAGTAGTATTTCGGGAGGACCCTACAATGAGCAGTTCTTC
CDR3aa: CASSISGGPYNEQFF